This T cell receptor beta chain was retrieved from a study of T cell responses to AZD1222 COVID-19 vaccine. Whole-study results and caveats: The peak T cell response came first, and repertoires were sampled only after it. A mostly white British donor set with more females was recruited, and clonal diversity was possibly underestimated.

Clones were read by immunoSEQ multiplex PCR, and TCRdb kept only the in-frame ones, dropping some. Counted here are 97,000 or so clones, about 89% occurring once; the ten biggest clones make up 8% to 8.5%. With respect to this clone: Antigen unknown.

Looked up from germline, CDR1 is SQVTM and CDR2 is ANQGSEA. This CDR3 comprises 13 residues. Trimming shortened V by 5 bases and J by 8 bases, and 15 bases separated the two germline ends. This rearrangement joins TRBV29-1 to TRBJ1-4; tentative D call: TRBD1 (5 bases). This receptor was taken from an adult who received the AZD1222 COVID-19 vaccine. The sequenced sample was peripheral blood, obtained 28 days after the second AZD1222 dose. CDR3 sequence: CSVRGAGPEKLFF. CDR3 nucleotides: TGCAGCGTTAGAGGGGCAGGGCCAGAAAAACTGTTTTTT. Filled out from reference TRBV29-1 and TRBJ1-4, the complete variable domain reads SAVISQKPSRDICQRGTSLTIQCQVDSQVTMMFWYRQQPGQSLTLIATANQGSEATYESGFVIDKFPISRPNLTFSTLTVSNMSPEDSSIYLCSVRGAGPEKLFFGSGTQLSVL.